The clone carrying this T cell receptor (beta chain) was seen at least ten times. The data derive from a study of spatial heterogeneity in lung cancer. Between the trimmed V and J ends, which lost 5 bases and 10 bases, there was a span of 21 bases. Germline lookup yields CDR1 MDHEN and CDR2 SYDVKM. This CDR3 is built from 15 residues. TCRdb ran MiXCR on the 5' RACE reads and lists one entry per CDR3 protein. The sample holds around 32,000 distinct CDR3 sequences, about 10% seen once. The time point: blood at routine non-recurrence follow-up after resection. The source of this sequence is a female donor with early-stage non-small cell lung cancer. The rearrangement uses TRBV28 and TRBJ2-4; D may match TRBD1 or TRBD2 (5 bases each). The input for sequencing was PBMCs, taken at follow-up. The DNA for the CDR3 is TGTGCCAGCAGTGCACCCGGGACCGCCCGGGAAATTCAGTACTTC. Encoded protein: CASSAPGTAREIQYF.